This T cell receptor (beta chain) was captured in a study of CD8+CD57+ T cells in acquired aplastic anemia. Across the whole study: Sorted CD4+ and CD8+ cells yielded about 3 ug of DNA on average. Points from the study as a whole: In CD8+ cells, Simpson's diversity showed no significant difference between patients and controls. The study identified about 30 CD8+ CDR3 sequences shared by patients and controls.

Germline V gene sequence: CDR1 SGHRS, CDR2 YFSETQ. This CDR3 contains 13 residues. V shed 0 bases and J shed 7 bases, with 11 bases lying between them. The table lists this clonotype with many counts. Its specificity is unknown. Sequencing involved patients with CD8+CD57+ cell expansion previously shown by flow cytometry. The patients, all of them, had severe acquired aplastic anemia. TCR beta VDJ and CDR3 profiles were obtained from a genomic DNA template. TCRdb ran MiXCR on the reads and lists one entry per CDR3 protein. This sample has 90,000 to 150,000 distinct CDR3 sequences, with roughly 55% found just once.

The sequenced sample was sorted CD4+, CD8+, or CD8+CD57+ T cells (not recorded which) from PBMCs. This sequence joins TRBV5-1 and TRBJ2-7, with D hard to call. The sequence derives from a human donor with aplastic anemia. The CDR3: CASSLAWPLEQYF. DNA for the CDR3: TGCGCCAGCAGCTTGGCGTGGCCCCTGGAGCAGTACTTC. Using reference TRBV5-1 and TRBJ2-7 for the parts outside the CDR3, the full variable domain is KAGVTQTPRYLIKTRGQQVTLSCSPISGHRSVSWYQQTPGQGLQFLFEYFSETQRNKGNFPGRFSGRQFSNSRSEMNVSTLELGDSALYLCASSLAWPLEQYFGPGTRLTVT.